The 28 T cell receptor beta chains presented below share a single source sample, sequenced in a study of OX40 agonist ivuxolimab in advanced cancers. Clones were sequenced by immunoSEQ multiplex PCR, and TCRdb holds only the in-frame ones, with some missing. The sample has about 58,000 clones, roughly 84% seen once. The sequencing here drew on CD4+ or CD8+ T cells sorted from blood, taken in a trial of the OX40 agonist ivuxolimab. These receptors all come from an adult with an advanced solid tumor such as melanoma, head and neck, liver or kidney cancer.

This chain joins TRBV4-1 and TRBJ1-6; D not resolved. This CDR3 spans 16 amino acids. With 0 bases removed from V and 3 bases from J, the gap between germline ends came to 9 bases. CDR1 and CDR2 (germline): MGHRA, YSYEKL. The CDR3 sequence is CASSQDPWIYNSPLHF. CDR3 DNA: TGCGCCAGCAGCCAAGATCCGTGGATCTATAATTCACCCCTCCACTTT.

The V gene is TRBV6-5, the J gene TRBJ2-3; 8 nucleotides align to TRBD1. Germline V gives CDR1 MNHEY, CDR2 SVGAGI. The CDR3 sequence is 14 residues long. Trimming took 4 bases from V and 3 from J; bases not matched to a gene: 3. CDR3 in amino acids: CASSSRTGTDTQYF. In DNA, the CDR3 is TGTGCCAGCAGTTCTAGGACAGGGACAGATACGCAGTATTTT.

This chain links TRBV18 with TRBJ2-7, with TRBD1 matching 9 bases. The CDR3 contains 14 residues. J lost 5 bases, V lost 3 bases, and 5 bases had no gene match. Germline V lookup: CDR1 KGHSH, CDR2 LQKENI. The CDR3 spells CASSPGTGHNEQYF. Written as DNA, the CDR3 is TGTGCCAGCTCACCCGGGACAGGGCACAACGAGCAGTACTTC.

The V and J genes are TRBV9 and TRBJ1-2; 8 bases align to TRBD1. From germline, CDR1 is SGDLS and CDR2 YYNGEE. The CDR3 covers 14 residues. The V gene end was trimmed by 3 bases and the J gene end by 4 bases; junction bases not matched to a gene: 5. The CDR3 here is CASSEGTGVYGYTF. The CDR3 DNA is TGTGCCAGCAGCGAAGGGACAGGAGTCTATGGCTACACCTTC.

The chain joins TRBV19 to TRBJ1-5, with TRBD1 matching 7 bases. After removal of 5 bases from V and 4 bases from J, the junction contained 5 bases not matched to a gene. Germline loops: CDR1 LNHDA, CDR2 SQIVND (reference sequence). The CDR3 runs 14 residues. CDR3 coding DNA: TGTGCCAGTAGTCGGGGACAGAGTAATCAGCCCCAGCATTTT. As protein: CASSRGQSNQPQHF.

The chain couples TRBV18 to TRBJ1-1; 7 positions match TRBD1. Unmatched junction bases numbered 7, after V lost 9 bases and J lost 3 bases. The germline V gene has CDR1 KGHSH and CDR2 LQKENI. This CDR3 has 13 amino acids. CDR3 loop: CASQKGADTEAFF. The DNA for the CDR3 is TGTGCCAGTCAAAAGGGGGCTGACACTGAAGCTTTCTTT.

On this clone itself: The junction departs from the called germline gene at one end, perhaps through a read error. The chain links TRBV5-1 to TRBJ2-5; 10 bases match TRBD2. The CDR3 runs to 15 residues. Per the germline V gene, CDR1 is SGHRS and CDR2 is YFSETQ. CDR3 bases: TGCGCCAGCAGTGCTAGCGGGGGTGGGTTAGAGACCCACCACTTC. This gives the protein CASSASGGGLETHHF.

This clone appeared a few times. The V call is TRBV28, the J call TRBJ2-1; 7 nucleotides align to TRBD2. The germline gives CDR1 MDHEN, CDR2 SYDVKM. The CDR3 has 13 amino acids. J was trimmed by 10 bases and V by 2 bases; bases with no gene match: 5. The CDR3 is CASSLGFGGEQFF. CDR3 DNA sequence: TGTGCCAGCAGTTTAGGATTCGGGGGGGAGCAGTTCTTC.

The chain links TRBV5-1 to TRBJ2-5; 7 positions match TRBD1. The CDR3 spans 17 residues. The germline V gene encodes CDR1 SGHRS and CDR2 YFSETQ. The J segment lost 1 base and the V segment lost 0 bases, leaving 9 bases of the junction unmatched. The CDR3 region has the DNA TGCGCCAGCAGCTTGGAGGGGGCTCCGGGGAGCCAAGAGACCCAGTACTTC. Its translation is CASSLEGAPGSQETQYF.

V gene TRBV5-1 combines with J gene TRBJ2-7, with D perhaps TRBD2 (6 bases). V lost 0 bases and J 1 base, leaving 11 bases between the germline ends. The CDR3 has 15 residues. Germline V gene data show CDR1 as SGHRS and CDR2 as YFSETQ. The CDR3 reads CASSLAGTSSYEQYF. The CDR3 coding sequence is TGCGCCAGCAGCTTGGCCGGGACTTCTTCCTACGAGCAGTACTTC.

V is TRBV7-8 and J is TRBJ1-3, with TRBD1 matching over 8 bases. This CDR3 contains 14 residues. J was trimmed by 1 base and V by 4 bases; bases with no gene match: 0. The germline gives CDR1 SGHVS, CDR2 FQNEAQ. The CDR3, as DNA: TGTGCCAGCAGCTACAGGGGGTCTGGAAACACCATATATTTT. Encoded protein: CASSYRGSGNTIYF.

This rearrangement joins TRBV6-1 to TRBJ1-2, with D possibly matching TRBD1 (5 bases). V was pared by 4 bases and J by 0 bases, with 18 bases between. This CDR3 region has 17 residues. Germline CDR1 is MNHNS and CDR2 is SASEGT. The CDR3 spells CASSALTVLLSNYGYTF. The CDR3, as DNA: TGTGCCAGCAGTGCCTTGACAGTACTTCTATCTAACTATGGCTACACCTTC.

The chain joins TRBV7-2 to TRBJ1-3; no reliable D call. This CDR3 region has 12 residues. Trimming took off 2 bases at V and 2 bases at J, with 1 base between the two ends. CDR1 and CDR2 (germline): SGHTA, FQGNSA. This CDR3 is CASSLPGNTIYF. The CDR3 DNA sequence: TGTGCCAGCAGCTTACCTGGAAACACCATATATTTT.

V usage is TRBV2 and J usage is TRBJ1-1, with TRBD1 as a possible D gene (6 bases). Trimming stripped 6 bases from V and 2 bases from J, with 13 bases between. The CDR3 extends over 14 amino acids. Germline CDR1 reads SNHLY; CDR2 reads FYNNEI. The CDR3 sequence: CASRARGINTEAFF. In nucleotides, the CDR3 is TGTGCCAGCAGGGCCAGGGGTATTAACACTGAAGCTTTCTTT.

The rearrangement joins TRBV18 to TRBJ2-3; D not certain. The CDR3 loop spans 15 amino acids. In germline, CDR1 is KGHSH, CDR2 LQKENI. Trimming removed 2 bases at V and 1 base at J, with 10 bases between. In nucleotides, the CDR3 is TGTGCCAGCTCACCAGGGGTAAAGGGCACAGATACGCAGTATTTT. This encodes CASSPGVKGTDTQYF. Based on the CDR3 plus reference TRBV18 and TRBJ2-3, the full variable domain is NAGVMQNPRHLVRRRGQEARLRCSPMKGHSHVYWYRQLPEEGLKFMVYLQKENIIDESGMPKERFSAEFPKEGPSILRIQQVVRGDSAAYFCASSPGVKGTDTQYFGPGTRLTVL.

This clone was recorded once. The chain employs TRBV7-2 and TRBJ2-7; 9 bases match TRBD1. CDR1 is SGHTA, CDR2 FQGNSA, per germline. This CDR3 region has 15 residues. With V trimmed by 6 bases and J by 2 bases, 8 bases remained unmatched. CDR3 protein: CASRSSGTGTYEQYF. CDR3 DNA sequence: TGTGCCAGCAGGTCTTCCGGGACAGGGACCTACGAGCAGTACTTC.

The chain employs TRBV6-5 and TRBJ2-1, with D unclear. The CDR3 spans 13 residues. Per the germline V gene, CDR1 is MNHEY and CDR2 is SVGAGI. V was clipped by 0 bases and J by 7 bases, with 7 bases between them. The DNA of the CDR3 is TGTGCCAGCAGTTACTCGACCAGAAATGAGCAGTTCTTC. This sequence encodes CASSYSTRNEQFF.

The chain is built from TRBV30 and TRBJ2-7; D not certain. Germline V gene lookup returns CDR1 GTSNPN and CDR2 SVGIG (reference sequence). Between the trimmed V and J ends, which lost 0 bases and 5 bases, there was a span of 11 bases. CDR3 length: 13 amino acids. CDR3 sequence reads: CAWSVRASHEQYF. Written as DNA, the CDR3 is TGTGCCTGGAGTGTACGGGCGAGCCACGAGCAGTACTTC.

The chain employs TRBV19 and TRBJ1-1, with 7 bases identical to TRBD1. The trim removed 3 bases at V and 2 bases at J, leaving 9 bases unmatched. Germline CDR1 is LNHDA and CDR2 is SQIVND (reference sequence). The CDR3 contains 16 residues. CDR3 coding DNA: TGTGCCAGTAGTATCCCGTCCGACAGGGCTAACACTGAAGCTTTCTTT. It specifies CASSIPSDRANTEAFF.

The V call is TRBV7-3, the J call TRBJ2-3; D remains ambiguous. With 5 bases removed from V and 1 base from J, the gap between germline ends came to 13 bases. This CDR3 contains 15 residues. Germline V CDR1 and CDR2: SGHTA, FQGTGA. The CDR3 DNA reads as TGTGCCAGCAGCGCGGACGGAATACGCACAGATACGCAGTATTTT. The encoded protein is CASSADGIRTDTQYF.

This chain joins TRBV2 and TRBJ2-7; tentative D call: TRBD2 (5 bases). Between the trimmed V and J ends, which lost 6 bases and 3 bases, there was a span of 15 bases. The CDR3 covers 14 residues. CDR1 SNHLY and CDR2 FYNNEI come from the germline V gene. Here the CDR3 reads CASRADGVGYEQYF. The CDR3 coding sequence is TGTGCCAGCAGGGCTGACGGGGTCGGCTACGAGCAGTACTTC.

The chain links TRBV18 to TRBJ1-1; 7 nucleotides align to TRBD1. V gave up 5 bases and J gave up 6 bases; unmatched junction bases: 9. Germline V gene sequence: CDR1 KGHSH, CDR2 LQKENI. The length of the CDR3 is 14 residues. The CDR3 sequence is CASSATGLGAEAFF. CDR3 nucleotides: TGTGCCAGCTCAGCGACAGGGCTGGGCGCTGAAGCTTTCTTT.

There are a few counts of this clone. The rearrangement links TRBV4-1 to TRBJ1-5; TRBD1 agrees at 9 bases. The germline V gene encodes CDR1 MGHRA and CDR2 YSYEKL. The CDR3 covers 18 residues. Losses at the gene ends were 2 bases for V and 0 bases for J; bases not matched to a gene: 8. CDR3 DNA: TGCGCCAGCAGCCAAAGGACAGGGGCAGAGTATAGCAATCAGCCCCAGCATTTT. Encoded protein: CASSQRTGAEYSNQPQHF.

V is TRBV18 and J is TRBJ1-4; no definite D call. V was trimmed by 3 bases and J by 12 bases, leaving 11 bases between them. This CDR3 is built from 12 residues. Germline-derived CDR1 and CDR2 are KGHSH and LQKENI. The CDR3 reads CASSPGTDQLFF. The DNA of the CDR3 is TGTGCCAGCTCACCGGGAACAGATCAACTGTTTTTT.

CDR3 bases: TGCGCCAGCAGCCAAGGGCGTCTTCGGGGGGCCAACGTCCTGACTTTC. Translated: CASSQGRLRGANVLTF. The rearrangement links TRBV4-1 to TRBJ2-6; unclear D gene. Trimming left V 1 base short and J 4 bases short, with 11 bases between. This CDR3 is 16 amino acids long. The germline V gene encodes CDR1 MGHRA and CDR2 YSYEKL.

The V and J genes are TRBV7-6 and TRBJ2-5; perhaps TRBD2 as D (7 bases). Germline values: CDR1 SGHVS, CDR2 FNYEAQ. The CDR3 is made up of 16 amino acids. V lost 4 bases and J lost 4, with 19 bases in between. The CDR3 reads CASSSVRGGSGETQYF. The CDR3 DNA sequence: TGTGCCAGCAGCTCGGTCAGGGGAGGGAGCGGAGAGACCCAGTACTTC. Supplemented by reference TRBV7-6 and TRBJ2-5, the full variable domain reads GAGVSQSPRYKVTKRGQDVALRCDPISGHVSLYWYRQALGQGPEFLTYFNYEAQQDKSGLPNDRFSAERPEGSISTLTIQRTEQRDSAMYRCASSSVRGGSGETQYFGPGTRLLVL.

V gene TRBV6-5 combines with J gene TRBJ1-1; 7 bases are a match to TRBD1. The CDR3 covers 15 residues. Trimming took 5 bases from V and 1 from J; bases not matched to a gene: 7. The germline gives CDR1 MNHEY, CDR2 SVGAGI. CDR3 sequence: CASSNDRASNTEAFF. The CDR3 DNA follows: TGTGCCAGCAGTAACGACAGGGCTTCGAACACTGAAGCTTTCTTT.

The chain uses TRBV5-1 and TRBJ1-2; D remains ambiguous. The CDR3 spans 19 residues. Trimming removed 2 bases from V and 0 bases from J, with 23 bases in between. Germline V gene data show CDR1 as SGHRS and CDR2 as YFSETQ. CDR3 nucleotides: TGCGCCAGCAGCTTTCGGGTTCCCACTAAGGGCCGCACTAACTATGGCTACACCTTC. Translation: CASSFRVPTKGRTNYGYTF.